One sample yielded the 27 T cell receptor beta chains listed below, sequenced in a study of technical replicates of blood from several donors. The protocol was immunoSEQ multiplex PCR, while the TCRdb copy is restricted to in-frame clones and leaves out a portion. There are 40,000 to 60,000 clones in the sample; about 86% occur only once, and approximately 5.9% lies in the top ten. Input material: PBMCs. These receptors came from a human donor in good health. Some clones in this sample may be carry-over from other donors' samples.

The gene calls are TRBV2 and TRBJ2-3; D is undetermined. The germline V and J ends were trimmed by 1 base and 6 bases, with 8 bases remaining between them. Germline CDR1 is SNHLY and CDR2 is FYNNEI. The length of the CDR3 is 13 residues. CDR3 protein: CASSEGAEDTQYF. The CDR3 DNA reads TGTGCCAGCAGTGAAGGGGCAGAGGATACGCAGTATTTT.

The rearrangement uses TRBV4-2 and TRBJ2-6; 8 bases are a match to TRBD2. The trim removed 8 bases at V and 2 bases at J, leaving 5 bases unmatched. The CDR3 consists of 15 residues. Germline CDR1 and CDR2: LGHNA and YNFKEQ. CDR3 in DNA: TGTGCCAGCCTCGGGGGGGGCGCTGGGGCCAACGTCCTGACTTTC. Its protein product is CASLGGGAGANVLTF.

The chain has TRBV7-6 and TRBJ2-7; TRBD2 matches at 10 bases. V shed 3 bases and J 6 bases; nucleotides not matched to a gene: 11. Per germline, CDR1 SGHVS and CDR2 FNYEAQ. This CDR3 comprises 16 residues. CDR3 in DNA: TGTGCCAGCAGCTTGCTAAAACTAGCGGGGCTAACCGAGCAGTACTTC. Translating it yields CASSLLKLAGLTEQYF.

The rearrangement joins TRBV4-1 to TRBJ1-4, with D unclear. In germline, CDR1 is MGHRA, CDR2 YSYEKL. Trimming shortened V by 0 bases and J by 11 bases, and 16 bases separated the two germline ends. The CDR3 has 15 amino acids. The CDR3 region is CASSQERAAVPKLFF. CDR3 DNA sequence: TGCGCCAGCAGCCAAGAGCGGGCCGCCGTCCCGAAACTGTTTTTT.

The chain couples TRBV4-1 to TRBJ1-2; D unclear. The CDR3 is made up of 16 amino acids. V lost 0 bases, J lost 4 bases, and 15 bases lay in between. CDR1 is MGHRA, CDR2 YSYEKL, per germline. The CDR3 reads CASSQDARTPTYGYTF. As DNA, the CDR3 is TGCGCCAGCAGCCAAGATGCCCGCACTCCAACCTATGGCTACACCTTC.

In its sample, this clone was seen a few times. As DNA, the CDR3 is TGTGCCAGTAGGGACGGGAGAGCCTACGAGCAGTACTTC. This encodes CASRDGRAYEQYF. The chain couples TRBV19 to TRBJ2-7; TRBD2 might be the D (6 bases). V was cut by 6 bases and J by 2 bases, with 11 bases left in between. Germline lookup yields CDR1 LNHDA and CDR2 SQIVND (reference sequence). The CDR3 runs 13 residues.

The chain uses TRBV15 and TRBJ2-1, with TRBD2 matching 7 bases. Trimming cost V 0 bases and J 3 bases; bases outside gene matches: 5. Germline values: CDR1 LNHNV, CDR2 YYDKDF (reference sequence). The CDR3 extends over 16 amino acids. This CDR3 is CATSREGGRLYNEQFF. CDR3 nucleotide sequence: TGTGCCACCAGCAGAGAGGGGGGGAGACTCTACAATGAGCAGTTCTTC.

V usage is TRBV18 and J usage is TRBJ1-2; TRBD1 matches 8 bases. Trimming cost V 3 bases and J 6 bases; bases outside gene matches: 12. The CDR3 consists of 16 residues. Germline V lookup: CDR1 KGHSH, CDR2 LQKENI. CDR3: CASSPLAQGAGDGYTF. DNA of the CDR3: TGTGCCAGCTCACCGCTCGCCCAGGGGGCAGGGGATGGCTACACCTTC.

The chain links TRBV29-1 to TRBJ2-2; D possibly corresponds to TRBD2 (5 bases). V shed 4 bases and J shed 4 bases, with 16 bases lying between them. The CDR3 sequence is 15 residues long. Germline CDR1 is SQVTM and CDR2 is ANQGSEA. In DNA, the CDR3 is TGCAGCGTTGTCGGCGCCGGGGTATTCACCGGGGAGCTGTTTTTT. Amino acids: CSVVGAGVFTGELFF.

The rearrangement uses TRBV28 and TRBJ2-3; 8 bases match TRBD2. Looked up from germline, CDR1 is MDHEN and CDR2 is SYDVKM. The CDR3 extends over 14 amino acids. Germline trimming cut 6 bases from V and 4 bases from J; bases unmatched to any gene: 6. The CDR3 is CASRAGAAADTQYF. CDR3 DNA: TGTGCCAGCAGAGCGGGGGCTGCAGCAGATACGCAGTATTTT.

This clone was seen only once. This chain joins TRBV25-1 and TRBJ1-2, with a tentative D call TRBD1 (5 bases). Deletions cut 8 bases from V and 3 bases from J, with 16 bases between. The germline CDR1 and CDR2 sequences are MGHDK and SYGVNS. CDR3 size: 14 residues. The CDR3 reads CASSLGRAYYGYTF. CDR3 coding DNA: TGTGCCAGCTCCCTCGGCAGGGCCTACTATGGCTACACCTTC.

This clone was counted once. V is TRBV5-1 and J is TRBJ2-7; possibly TRBD2 for D (6 bases). This CDR3 spans 14 amino acids. The V gene lost 3 bases and the J gene lost 6 bases, with 16 bases spanning the gap. Germline values: CDR1 SGHRS, CDR2 YFSETQ. DNA for the CDR3: TGCGCCAGCAGCTGGACCGGGACTCCTGGCGAGCAGTACTTC. This gives the protein CASSWTGTPGEQYF.

This clone showed up just once. V usage is TRBV29-1 and J usage is TRBJ2-6; 10 nucleotides align to TRBD1. Trimming at V came to 3 bases and at J to 0 bases, leaving 2 bases not matched to a gene. Germline V gene data show CDR1 as SQVTM and CDR2 as ANQGSEA. The CDR3 loop spans 16 amino acids. This chain's CDR3 is CSVETGGPSGANVLTF. The CDR3 coding sequence is TGCAGCGTTGAGACAGGGGGCCCCTCTGGGGCCAACGTCCTGACTTTC.

The gene calls are TRBV19 and TRBJ2-5; unclear D gene. The CDR3 totals 13 residues. The germline V gene has CDR1 LNHDA and CDR2 SQIVND (reference sequence). Trimming stripped 4 bases from V and 2 bases from J, with 8 bases between. CDR3 DNA: TGTGCCAGTAGTAGCGGTTCACAAGAGACCCAGTACTTC. Encoded protein: CASSSGSQETQYF. The whole variable domain, filled in from reference TRBV19 and TRBJ2-5, reads DGGITQSPKYLFRKEGQNVTLSCEQNLNHDAMYWYRQDPGQGLRLIYYSQIVNDFQKGDIAEGYSVSREKKESFPLTVTSAQKNPTAFYLCASSSGSQETQYFGPGTRLLVL.

The CDR3 sequence: CASSQDSVTQYF. The CDR3 nucleotides are TGCGCCAGCAGCCAAGATTCGGTTACCCAGTACTTC. The chain is built from TRBV4-1 and TRBJ2-5; D remains unclear. The length of the CDR3 is 12 residues. Germline CDR1 reads MGHRA; CDR2 reads YSYEKL. V dropped 0 bases and J dropped 8 bases, with 7 bases sitting between them.

The chain has TRBV11-2 and TRBJ2-7; no clear D. Per the germline V gene, CDR1 is SGHAT and CDR2 is FQNNGV. The CDR3 spans 13 residues. V lost 6 bases to trimming and J lost 2 bases, with 11 bases between them. This chain's CDR3 is CASSISSAYEQYF. In nucleotides, the CDR3 is TGTGCCAGCAGTATTTCCTCGGCCTACGAGCAGTACTTC.

This clone was detected a few times. The chain is built from TRBV6-5 and TRBJ1-6; D is unclear. V lost 5 bases to trimming and J lost 10 bases, with 9 bases between them. Germline V lookup: CDR1 MNHEY, CDR2 SVGAGI. This CDR3 contains 12 residues. This chain's CDR3 is CASSTTRSPLHF. In nucleotides, the CDR3 is TGTGCCAGCAGTACGACAAGATCACCCCTCCACTTT.

The chain joins TRBV5-6 to TRBJ1-2; D gene uncertain. The germline CDR1 and CDR2 sequences are SGHDT and YYEEEE. Deletions cut 4 bases from V and 2 bases from J, with 15 bases between. This CDR3 is built from 15 residues. CDR3 protein: CASSRRRAANYGYTF. The DNA of the CDR3 is TGTGCCAGCAGCCGACGACGAGCGGCGAACTATGGCTACACCTTC. The full variable domain, its missing parts supplied by reference TRBV5-6 and TRBJ1-2, is DAGVTQSPTHLIKTRGQQVTLRCSPKSGHDTVSWYQQALGQGPQFIFQYYEEEERQRGNFPDRFSGHQFPNYSSELNVNALLLGDSALYLCASSRRRAANYGYTFGSGTRLTVV.

The rearrangement joins TRBV29-1 to TRBJ2-3; 9 bases fit TRBD2. The CDR3 is made up of 18 amino acids. V lost 4 bases and J lost 0; bases outside the gene matches: 14. Germline assignment: CDR1 SQVTM and CDR2 ANQGSEA. The CDR3 is CSVAPGAGGGGSTDTQYF. Written as DNA, the CDR3 is TGCAGCGTTGCTCCAGGAGCGGGGGGTGGTGGGAGCACAGATACGCAGTATTTT.

This chain links TRBV7-2 with TRBJ1-2; D possibly corresponds to TRBD1 (6 bases). The length of the CDR3 is 15 residues. Trimming cost V 5 bases and J 1 base, with 14 bases left between them. CDR1 is SGHTA, CDR2 FQGNSA, per germline. The CDR3 region has the DNA TGTGCCAGCAGCCTCGGACAGACCGTTAACTATGGCTACACCTTC. Its translation is CASSLGQTVNYGYTF. The full variable domain, rest sourced from reference TRBV7-2 and TRBJ1-2, is GAGVSQSPSNKVTEKGKDVELRCDPISGHTALYWYRQSLGQGLEFLIYFQGNSAPDKSGLPSDRFSAERTGGSVSTLTIQRTQQEDSAVYLCASSLGQTVNYGYTFGSGTRLTVV.

The chain carries TRBV29-1 and TRBJ2-1, with D tentatively TRBD2 (5 bases). V was pared by 4 bases and J by 13 bases, with 14 bases between. This CDR3 comprises 11 residues. Germline V lookup: CDR1 SQVTM, CDR2 ANQGSEA. The DNA for the CDR3 is TGCAGCGTTGTGAACCGGGATATACAGTTCTTC. Its translation: CSVVNRDIQFF.

This rearrangement joins TRBV4-2 to TRBJ2-1; 9 positions match TRBD2. Germline V gives CDR1 LGHNA, CDR2 YNFKEQ. V lost 3 bases and J lost 9; bases outside the gene matches: 9. CDR3 length: 15 amino acids. DNA of the CDR3: TGTGCCAGCAGCCAGGAGCCTACTAGCGGGTCTGAGCAGTTCTTC. It yields the protein CASSQEPTSGSEQFF.

The CDR3 loop reads CASSARGGAQNEQFF. Written as DNA, the CDR3 is TGTGCCAGCAGCGCAAGAGGGGGGGCGCAAAATGAGCAGTTCTTC. The chain couples TRBV7-9 to TRBJ2-1; perhaps TRBD2 as D (7 bases). CDR1 SEHNR and CDR2 FQNEAQ come from the germline V gene (reference sequence). The ends were cut back, 5 bases at V and 7 bases at J, with 18 bases in the middle. The CDR3 totals 15 residues.

The rearrangement links TRBV5-5 to TRBJ2-5; D might be TRBD2 (6 bases). The CDR3 runs 16 residues. Trimming took off 1 base at V and 5 bases at J, with 18 bases between the two ends. Germline V gene lookup returns CDR1 SGHKS and CDR2 YYEKEE (reference sequence). Here the CDR3 reads CASSLFGGVRVETQYF. DNA of the CDR3: TGTGCCAGCAGCTTGTTCGGCGGGGTTAGGGTGGAGACCCAGTACTTC.

This rearrangement joins TRBV27 to TRBJ2-6, with 9 bases lining up with TRBD1. V trimming: 6 bases; J trimming: 0 bases; junction bases outside the gene matches: 6. Germline lookup yields CDR1 MNHEY and CDR2 SMNVEV (reference sequence). The CDR3 spans 17 residues. CDR3 region: CASSPGQGGSGANVLTF. The DNA for the CDR3 is TGTGCCAGCAGCCCGGGACAGGGAGGCTCTGGGGCCAACGTCCTGACTTTC.

This clone was recorded only once. V and J are TRBV13 and TRBJ1-2; no clear D gene. CDR1 is PRHDT, CDR2 FYEKMQ, per germline (reference sequence). Trimming removed 4 bases from V and 0 bases from J, with 12 bases in between. The length of the CDR3 is 15 residues. CDR3 coding DNA: TGTGCCAGCAGCTCCCTTGCGAACCCTAACTATGGCTACACCTTC. This gives the protein CASSSLANPNYGYTF.

The chain employs TRBV14 and TRBJ1-2; D not resolved. The germline V and J ends were trimmed by 1 base and 12 bases, with 24 bases remaining between them. Germline loops: CDR1 SGHDN, CDR2 FVKESK. This CDR3 has 16 residues. The CDR3: CASSQGRLLLLYEDTF. DNA for the CDR3: TGTGCCAGCAGCCAAGGTCGTCTCCTCCTTCTCTATGAGGACACCTTC. Full variable domain (outside the CDR3, taken from reference TRBV14 and TRBJ1-2): EAGVTQFPSHSVIEKGQTVTLRCDPISGHDNLYWYRRVMGKEIKFLLHFVKESKQDESGMPNNRFLAERTGGTYSTLKVQPAELEDSGVYFCASSQGRLLLLYEDTFGSGTRLTVV.